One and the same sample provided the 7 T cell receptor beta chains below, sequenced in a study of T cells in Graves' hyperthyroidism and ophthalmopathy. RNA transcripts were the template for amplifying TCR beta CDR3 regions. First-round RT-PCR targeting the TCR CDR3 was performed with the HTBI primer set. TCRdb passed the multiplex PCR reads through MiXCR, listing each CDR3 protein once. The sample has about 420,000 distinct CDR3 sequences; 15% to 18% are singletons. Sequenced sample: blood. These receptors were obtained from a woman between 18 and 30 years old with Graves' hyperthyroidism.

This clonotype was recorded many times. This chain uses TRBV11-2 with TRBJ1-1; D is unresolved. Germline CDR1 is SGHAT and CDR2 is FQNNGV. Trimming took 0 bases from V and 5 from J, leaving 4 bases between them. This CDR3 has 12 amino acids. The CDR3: CASSLDLTEAFF. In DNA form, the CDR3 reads TGTGCCAGCAGCTTAGATTTAACTGAAGCTTTCTTT.

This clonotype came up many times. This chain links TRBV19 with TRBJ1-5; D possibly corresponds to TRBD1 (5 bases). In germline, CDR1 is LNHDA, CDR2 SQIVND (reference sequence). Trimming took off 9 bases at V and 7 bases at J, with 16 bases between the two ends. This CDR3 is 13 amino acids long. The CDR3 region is CASQGYRDQPQHF. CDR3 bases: TGTGCCAGCCAGGGCTACCGGGACCAGCCCCAGCATTTT.

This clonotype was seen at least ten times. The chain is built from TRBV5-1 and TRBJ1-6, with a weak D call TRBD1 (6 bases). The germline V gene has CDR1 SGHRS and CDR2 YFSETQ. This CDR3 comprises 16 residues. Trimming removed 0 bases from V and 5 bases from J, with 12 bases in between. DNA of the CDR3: TGCGCCAGCAGCTTGGGAGGGGGTGGCCATAATTCACCCCTCCACTTT. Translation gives CASSLGGGGHNSPLHF.

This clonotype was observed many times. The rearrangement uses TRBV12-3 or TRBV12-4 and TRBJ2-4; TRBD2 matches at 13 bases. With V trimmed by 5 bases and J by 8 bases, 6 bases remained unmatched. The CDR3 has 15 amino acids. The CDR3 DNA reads TGTGCCAGCAGTGGACTAGCGGGAGTGGGGGACATTCAGTACTTC. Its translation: CASSGLAGVGDIQYF.

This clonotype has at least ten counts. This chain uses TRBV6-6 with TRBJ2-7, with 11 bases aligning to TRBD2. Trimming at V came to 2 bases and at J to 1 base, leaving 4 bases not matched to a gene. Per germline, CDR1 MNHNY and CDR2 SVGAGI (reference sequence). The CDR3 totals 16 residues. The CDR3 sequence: CASSYVSGRASYEQYF. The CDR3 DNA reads TGTGCCAGCAGTTACGTTAGCGGGAGGGCATCCTACGAGCAGTACTTC.

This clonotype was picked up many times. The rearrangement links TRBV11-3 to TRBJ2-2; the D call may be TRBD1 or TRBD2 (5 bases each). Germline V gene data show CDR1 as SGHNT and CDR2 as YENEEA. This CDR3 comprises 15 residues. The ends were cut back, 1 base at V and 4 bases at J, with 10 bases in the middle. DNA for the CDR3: TGTGCCAGCAGCTTAGGTTCAGGGAGCACCGGGGAGCTGTTTTTT. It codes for CASSLGSGSTGELFF.

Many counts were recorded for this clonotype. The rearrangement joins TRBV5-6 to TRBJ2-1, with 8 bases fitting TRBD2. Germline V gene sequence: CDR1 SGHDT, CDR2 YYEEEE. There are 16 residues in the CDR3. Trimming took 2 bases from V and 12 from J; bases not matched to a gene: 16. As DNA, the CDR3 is TGTGCCAGCAGCTTCAAGAGCGGGAGCGGGGCGGTGGGGCAGTTCTTC. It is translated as CASSFKSGSGAVGQFF.